The rows below give T cell receptor beta chains drawn from one sample of a study of control samples from healthy donors and cancer patients. The assay was immunoSEQ multiplex PCR, and TCRdb's table has in-frame clones only and misses some. Seen here are 200,000 or so clones, around 94% observed once, and the top ten hold about 1.6%. The sequenced material came from blood. All receptors derive from a man aged 45 to 65 in good health. CDR3s leave out the opening cysteine and the closing phenylalanine or tryptophan.

J gene	CDR3 length	V gene	CDR3 protein
TRBJ1-3	11	TRBV5-1	ASSLNSGNTIY
TRBJ2-2	14	TRBV6-5	ASSYSSGGAAGELF
TRBJ2-7	13	TRBV6-1	ASSESWDNSYEQY
TRBJ2-3	9	TRBV7-9	ASQPEYGQY
TRBJ1-5	14	TRBV18	ASSVSGTAEYQPQH
TRBJ1-2	11	TRBV3-1/TRBV3-2	ASSHGDGYGYT
TRBJ1-4	13	TRBV25-1	ASSDLTGPGEKLF
TRBJ2-1	13	TRBV6-6	ASSYPAGPYNEQF
TRBJ2-7	12	TRBV15	ATKRPGQTYEQY
TRBJ2-7	15	TRBV7-9	ASSFPQEAGATYEQY
TRBJ2-3	10	TRBV10-3	VTGQGTDTQY
TRBJ2-5	11	TRBV2	AGKGMGVETQY
TRBJ2-5	15	TRBV2	ASSPPLGTGGRETQY
TRBJ1-5	14	TRBV19	ASSPKEGASNQPQH
TRBJ2-7	12	TRBV27	ASSLRGLPYEQY
TRBJ2-3	13	TRBV5-4	ASSASGGRWDTQY
TRBJ1-2	12	TRBV30	AWENKYYNYGYT
TRBJ1-6	12	TRBV6-2/TRBV6-3	ASSYGTENSPLH
TRBJ2-4	12	TRBV6-5	ASSTTGGRNIQY
TRBJ1-5	14	TRBV4-3	ASSQDLGNSNQPQH
TRBJ1-6	14	TRBV5-5	ASSPSLRANNSPLH
TRBJ1-5	13	TRBV19	ASSTGAGGNQPQH
TRBJ2-3	9	TRBV5-1	ASSLADTQY
TRBJ2-3	12	TRBV5-1	ASSPGTTTDTQY
TRBJ1-2	12	TRBV7-8	ASSFEDGNYGYT
TRBJ1-6	11	TRBV6-5	ASSMGTNSPLH
TRBJ1-3	12	TRBV6-6	ASSTTGTGNTIY
TRBJ1-1	10	TRBV3-1/TRBV3-2	ASRRGGTEAF
TRBJ1-2	12	TRBV7-2	ASSPGGAGYGYT
TRBJ1-6	13	TRBV2	ASSVADVYNSPLH
TRBJ1-3	12	TRBV3-1/TRBV3-2	ASSQGGLGNTIY
TRBJ1-1	13	TRBV7-9	ASSLAGRASTEAF
TRBJ1-1	13	TRBV7-8	ASSLAGPIGTEAF
TRBJ1-2	13	TRBV9	ASSGQSTSGYGYT
TRBJ1-5	14	TRBV28	ASSSHQGYSNQPQH
TRBJ1-4	12	TRBV2	ASSEGRVGEKLF
TRBJ2-1	18	TRBV3-1/TRBV3-2	ASSQPSPRGGGDSYNEQF
TRBJ1-1	16	TRBV28	ASSSPAGAYEKNTEAF
TRBJ1-1	12	TRBV6-5	ASSYSGSPSGAF
TRBJ2-3	15	TRBV10-1	ASSESGLAGGKDTQY
TRBJ2-1	14	TRBV6-4	ASSDGFGGGKNEQF
TRBJ2-7	12	TRBV19	ASSRTGRSYEQY
TRBJ1-4	11	TRBV28	ASSFRTTEKLF
TRBJ2-7	12	TRBV9	ASSAGWGTYEQY
TRBJ2-1	14	TRBV10-1	ASSELTGTGTHEQF
TRBJ2-1	13	TRBV9	ASSEGGSIYNEQF
TRBJ1-5	11	TRBV5-1	ASSVGGLQPQH
TRBJ2-1	14	TRBV9	ASSVGRGGLYNEQF
TRBJ1-2	13	TRBV28	ASSLFGGISYGYT